A selection of T cell receptor beta chains follows, all from one sample in a study of shared clonotypes between healthy human individuals. The data were produced by immunoSEQ multiplex PCR, yet TCRdb's version contains in-frame clones alone and is incomplete. The sample yields fewer than 1.4 million clones, approximately 80% seen once. The specimen was memory CD4+ T cells from PBMCs. The origin of the receptors is a man younger than 35 in good health. Some clones in this sample may be carry-over from other donors' samples. Each CDR3 is given with its conserved first and last residue. D genes are given only for firm matches.

v_gene,len,d_gene,j_gene,CDR3nt,CDR3aa
TRBV9,18,NA,TRBJ1-3,TGTGCCAGCAGCGTAGGGGGACAACGGACCAACTCTGGAAACACCATATATTTT,CASSVGGQRTNSGNTIYF
TRBV28,16,NA,TRBJ2-3,TGTGCCAGCACCCAGGCGGGGGCGCGAGGCACAGATACGCAGTATTTT,CASTQAGARGTDTQYF
TRBV6-1,12,NA,TRBJ1-2,TGTGCCAGCACCTCGGACCTTTTTGGCTACACCTTC,CASTSDLFGYTF
TRBV7-2,14,TRBD1,TRBJ2-7,TGTGCCAGCAGCCGGGGGACAGGCGGTTACGAGCAGTACTTC,CASSRGTGGYEQYF
TRBV6-1,13,NA,TRBJ2-7,TGTGCCAGCAGTCCAGGGTATAGCTACGAGCAGTACTTC,CASSPGYSYEQYF
TRBV10-3,16,TRBD2,TRBJ2-7,TGTGCCATCAGTGAGTCGGGAACTAGCGGGGGCTACGAGCAGTACTTC,CAISESGTSGGYEQYF
TRBV27,15,TRBD1,TRBJ2-7,TGTGCCAGCAGTTTACCTGACAGGGGGCTCTACGAGCAGTACTTC,CASSLPDRGLYEQYF
TRBV6-6,14,NA,TRBJ2-3,TGTGCCACCCGACGGGGGGCGAGCACAGATACGCAGTATTTT,CATRRGASTDTQYF
TRBV2,13,NA,TRBJ2-4,TGTGCCAGCAGATCCGGCAGACAAAACATTCAGTACTTC,CASRSGRQNIQYF
TRBV28,16,TRBD2,TRBJ2-1,TGTGCCAGCAGTTCACGGACTAGCAGTCACTACAATGAGCAGTTCTTC,CASSSRTSSHYNEQFF
TRBV5-1,13,NA,TRBJ2-2,TGCGCCAGCAGCTTGGTAGGGCCCGGGGAGCTGTTTTTT,CASSLVGPGELFF